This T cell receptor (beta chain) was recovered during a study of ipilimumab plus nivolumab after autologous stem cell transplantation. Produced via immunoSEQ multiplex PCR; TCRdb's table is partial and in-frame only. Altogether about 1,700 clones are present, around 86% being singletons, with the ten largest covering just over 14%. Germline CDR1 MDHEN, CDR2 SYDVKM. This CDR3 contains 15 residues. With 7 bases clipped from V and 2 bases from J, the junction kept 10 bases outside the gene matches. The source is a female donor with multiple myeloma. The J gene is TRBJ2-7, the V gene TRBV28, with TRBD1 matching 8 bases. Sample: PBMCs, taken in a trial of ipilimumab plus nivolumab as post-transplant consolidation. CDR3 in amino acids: CASTSGGAAAYEQYF. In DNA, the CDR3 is TGTGCCAGCACCTCAGGGGGCGCGGCCGCCTACGAGCAGTACTTC. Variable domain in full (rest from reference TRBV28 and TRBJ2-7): DVKVTQSSRYLVKRTGEKVFLECVQDMDHENMFWYRQDPGLGLRLIYFSYDVKMKEKGDIPEGYSVSREKKERFSLILESASTNQTSMYLCASTSGGAAAYEQYFGPGTRLTVT.